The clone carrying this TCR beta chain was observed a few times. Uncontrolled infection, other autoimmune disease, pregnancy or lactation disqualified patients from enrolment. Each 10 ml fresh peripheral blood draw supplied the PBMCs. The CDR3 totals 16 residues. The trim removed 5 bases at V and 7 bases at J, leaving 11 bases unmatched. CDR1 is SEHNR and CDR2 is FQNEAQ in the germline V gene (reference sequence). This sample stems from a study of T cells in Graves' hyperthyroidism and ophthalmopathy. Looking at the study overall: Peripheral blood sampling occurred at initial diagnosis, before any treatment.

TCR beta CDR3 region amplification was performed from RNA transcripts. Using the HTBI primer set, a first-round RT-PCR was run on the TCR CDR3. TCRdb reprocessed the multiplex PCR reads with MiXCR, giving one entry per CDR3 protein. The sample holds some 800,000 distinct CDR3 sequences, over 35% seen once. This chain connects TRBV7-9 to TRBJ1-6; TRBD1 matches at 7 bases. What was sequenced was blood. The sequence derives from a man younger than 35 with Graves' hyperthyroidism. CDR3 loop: CASSQEGRGQNSPLHF. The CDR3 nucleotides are TGTGCCAGCAGCCAAGAGGGAAGGGGGCAAAATTCACCCCTCCACTTT.